The count of the clone carrying this T cell receptor (beta chain) is one. These data originate in a study of blood T cell repertoires in COVID-19. Across the whole study: Spain, Italy and the United States supplied samples that represented acute and convalescent COVID-19. T cells, B-cell-depleted T cells, or PBMCs supplied cDNA or gDNA.

Germline V gene data show CDR1 as MNHEY and CDR2 as SMNVEV (reference sequence). The CDR3 loop spans 14 amino acids. J was trimmed by 3 bases and V by 6 bases; bases with no gene match: 2. Source study methods: Nucleated cell counts were estimated from reference gene primer amplification. Clones were read by immunoSEQ multiplex PCR, and TCRdb kept only the in-frame ones, dropping some. The V and J calls and the clone size are those of that table, but D and trimming were determined from the DNA. The profile shows around 110,000 clones, roughly four fifths of them singletons. Enrolment of Seattle patients took place during active infection, and they were followed longitudinally.

This clonotype was sampled from a man of 80 years or more with COVID-19, enrolled during active disease. The sequencing sample was made of peripheral blood. The chain has TRBV27 and TRBJ1-5, with TRBD1 matching over 10 bases. CDR3: CASRGQGFNQPQHF. In DNA, the CDR3 is TGTGCCAGCAGGGGACAGGGGTTCAATCAGCCCCAGCATTTT.